The subject of this entry is one T cell receptor (beta chain). These data come from a study of cytomegalovirus exposure and HLA in healthy donors. The CDR3 extends over 15 amino acids. Between the trimmed V and J ends, which lost 3 bases and 0 bases, there was a span of 6 bases. Germline V lookup: CDR1 KGHSH, CDR2 LQKENI. This PCR relied on a set of 60 Vbeta primers and 13 Jbeta primers. The data were produced by immunoSEQ multiplex PCR, yet TCRdb's version contains in-frame clones alone and is incomplete. The data show roughly 190,000 clones, with around two thirds seen just once and under 3% held by the top ten.

This TCR was sampled from a man aged 40-49 years in good health and CMV-seronegative. Sequencing was performed on PBMCs. The chain links TRBV18 to TRBJ2-6; no definite D call. The DNA for the CDR3 is TGTGCCAGCTCACCCCTAGTCTCTGGGGCCAACGTCCTGACTTTC. Translated: CASSPLVSGANVLTF.